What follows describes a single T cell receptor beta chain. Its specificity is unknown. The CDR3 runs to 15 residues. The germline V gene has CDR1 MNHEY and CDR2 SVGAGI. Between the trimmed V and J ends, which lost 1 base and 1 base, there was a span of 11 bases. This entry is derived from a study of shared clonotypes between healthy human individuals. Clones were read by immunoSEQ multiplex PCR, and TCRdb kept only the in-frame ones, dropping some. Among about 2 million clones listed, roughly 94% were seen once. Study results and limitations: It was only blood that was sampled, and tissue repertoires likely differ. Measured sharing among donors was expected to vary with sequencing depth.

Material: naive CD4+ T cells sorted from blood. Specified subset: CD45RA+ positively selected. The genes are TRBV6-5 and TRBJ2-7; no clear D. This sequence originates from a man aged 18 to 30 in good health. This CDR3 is CASSYYPGGSYEQYF. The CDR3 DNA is TGTGCCAGCAGTTACTACCCAGGCGGATCCTACGAGCAGTACTTC.